The 19 T cell receptor beta chains reported below all come from one sample, sequenced in a study of early T cells in non-severe SARS-CoV-2 infection. A single record per CDR3 protein comes from TCRdb applying MiXCR to the 5' RACE reads. Of about 36,000 distinct CDR3 sequences in the sample, less than 8% are singletons; the top ten hold around 25%. This specimen was whole blood, taken at baseline. Source of these receptors: an adult who was a healthcare worker with PCR-confirmed SARS-CoV-2 infection or an uninfected control (not recorded which).

Many counts were recorded for this clonotype. V usage is TRBV20-1 and J usage is TRBJ1-1; 7 bases are a match to TRBD1. The trim removed 6 bases at V and 4 bases at J, leaving 11 bases unmatched. The CDR3 has 14 amino acids. CDR1 and CDR2 (germline): DFQATT, SNEGSKA (reference sequence). This chain's CDR3 is CSAEGDRLGTEAFF. The CDR3 DNA follows: TGCAGTGCGGAAGGGGACAGACTGGGCACTGAAGCTTTCTTT.

This clonotype was counted between two and nine times. This chain joins TRBV24-1 and TRBJ2-3; 9 positions match TRBD1. Germline assignment: CDR1 KGHDR and CDR2 SFDVKD. CDR3 size: 19 residues. J gave up 4 bases and V 0 bases, and 13 bases lay outside the gene matches. CDR3 in DNA: TGTGCCACCAGTGATTTGCGAATAGGGGACAGGGATTTTCCAGATACGCAGTATTTT. It codes for CATSDLRIGDRDFPDTQYF.

This chain joins TRBV18 and TRBJ2-3; D not resolved. CDR1 is KGHSH and CDR2 is LQKENI in the germline V gene. The CDR3 totals 17 residues. V was pared by 0 bases and J by 0 bases, with 13 bases between. The chain's CDR3 is CASSPPLKKTSTDTQYF. The CDR3 DNA reads TGTGCCAGCTCACCACCCCTTAAAAAAACTAGCACAGATACGCAGTATTTT. Full variable domain (outside the CDR3, taken from reference TRBV18 and TRBJ2-3): NAGVMQNPRHLVRRRGQEARLRCSPMKGHSHVYWYRQLPEEGLKFMVYLQKENIIDESGMPKERFSAEFPKEGPSILRIQQVVRGDSAAYFCASSPPLKKTSTDTQYFGPGTRLTVL.

This clonotype was observed a few times. J is TRBJ2-1 and V is TRBV5-1, with TRBD2 matching over 7 bases. This CDR3 region has 15 residues. Germline lookup yields CDR1 SGHRS and CDR2 YFSETQ. Trimming at V came to 3 bases and at J to 4 bases, leaving 7 bases not matched to a gene. In nucleotides, the CDR3 is TGCGCCAGCAGCTCGGTGGCGGGAGCTTACAATGAGCAGTTCTTC. This sequence encodes CASSSVAGAYNEQFF. Full variable domain (remainder filled in from reference TRBV5-1 and TRBJ2-1): KAGVTQTPRYLIKTRGQQVTLSCSPISGHRSVSWYQQTPGQGLQFLFEYFSETQRNKGNFPGRFSGRQFSNSRSEMNVSTLELGDSALYLCASSSVAGAYNEQFFGPGTRLTVL.

The J gene is TRBJ2-3, the V gene TRBV5-1; tentatively, D is TRBD1 or TRBD2 (5 bases each). V lost 6 bases, J lost 3 bases, and 14 bases lay in between. In germline, CDR1 is SGHRS, CDR2 YFSETQ. CDR3 length: 14 amino acids. The CDR3 sequence is CASNRRQGTDTQYF. CDR3 nucleotides: TGCGCCAGCAACAGGAGGCAGGGAACAGATACGCAGTATTTT.

The rearrangement uses TRBV19 and TRBJ1-1; D gene unclear. Per the germline V gene, CDR1 is LNHDA and CDR2 is SQIVND (reference sequence). The V end lost 5 bases, the J end lost 0 bases, and 10 bases lay between the germline ends. This CDR3 contains 14 residues. As DNA, the CDR3 is TGTGCCAGTAGTGGTAACAGCCTGAACACTGAAGCTTTCTTT. The encoded protein is CASSGNSLNTEAFF.

The J gene is TRBJ2-1, the V gene TRBV6-7; D gene unclear. TRBV6-7 is marked as an open reading frame, function uncertain. V was cut by 2 bases and J by 12 bases, with 11 bases left in between. This CDR3 spans 12 amino acids. As DNA, the CDR3 is TGTGCCAGCAGTTACCCCCTTATCCGGCAGTTCTTC. As protein: CASSYPLIRQFF.

This clonotype was detected only a few times. The conserved final phenylalanine or tryptophan is absent from the CDR3, which likely points to a read error. This chain links TRBV5-6 with TRBJ1-1; D gene unclear. Germline-derived CDR1 and CDR2 are SGHDT and YYEEEE. Trimming left V 4 bases short and J 1 base short, with 14 bases between. This CDR3 has 15 amino acids. CDR3 nucleotide sequence: TGTGCCAGCAGCCCGTCCCCCAGCAGGAACACTGAAGCTTTCTCT. Its translation: CASSPSPSRNTEAFS.

This clonotype occurred a few times. No conserved phenylalanine or tryptophan is present at the end of the CDR3, so a read error is the likely explanation. CDR3 sequence reads: CASSLADAKTQYL. CDR3 nucleotides: TGTGCCAGCAGCTTGGCGGACGCGAAGACCCAGTACTTG. The chain is built from TRBV5-4 and TRBJ2-5, with D unclear. V was trimmed by 0 bases and J by 6 bases, leaving 9 bases between them. CDR1 and CDR2 from the germline V gene are SGHNT and YYREEE (reference sequence). There are 13 residues in the CDR3.

This clonotype was recorded at least ten times. The V call is TRBV19, the J call TRBJ1-4; perhaps TRBD1 as D (5 bases). V was cut by 9 bases and J by 5 bases, with 16 bases left in between. Germline lookup yields CDR1 LNHDA and CDR2 SQIVND (reference sequence). CDR3 size: 14 residues. The CDR3 DNA sequence: TGTGCCAGCAATTCGGGACGGAGAAATGAAAAACTGTTTTTT. Translated: CASNSGRRNEKLFF.

This clonotype was seen repeatedly, ten times or more. The chain carries TRBV11-3 and TRBJ1-3; no firm D call. The CDR3 contains 13 residues. Germline CDR1 and CDR2: SGHNT and YENEEA. V was shortened by 2 bases and J by 8 bases, with 10 bases between the two germline ends. For the CDR3, the DNA is TGTGCCAGCAGCTTATCCGGCGGAGACACCATATATTTT. Amino acid sequence: CASSLSGGDTIYF.

The sample holds many counts of this clonotype. A read error may produce the germline difference seen at one junction end. This chain links TRBV7-7 with TRBJ1-1, with D unresolved. The CDR3 covers 13 residues. Germline CDR1 and CDR2: SSHAT and FNYEAQ (reference sequence). The CDR3 is CASSLSENTEAFF. The CDR3 bases are TGTGCTAGCAGCTTATCAGAGAACACTGAAGCTTTCTTT.

This rearrangement joins TRBV3-1 to TRBJ1-2; D unresolved. The V end lost 1 base, the J end lost 2 bases, and 11 bases lay between the germline ends. The V gene's germline CDR1 is LGHDT and CDR2 YNNKEL (reference sequence). This CDR3 is 15 amino acids long. CDR3 in DNA: TGTGCCAGCAGCCAAGGTGACGGACGAAACTATGGCTACACCTTC. Its protein is CASSQGDGRNYGYTF.

The CDR3 loop reads CASSKANEQFF. The CDR3 DNA reads TGTGCCAGCAGTAAAGCTAATGAGCAGTTCTTC. The V and J genes are TRBV6-5 and TRBJ2-1; D uncertain. The V and J ends lost 5 bases and 7 bases respectively, with 6 bases between them. Germline loops: CDR1 MNHEY, CDR2 SVGAGI. This CDR3 contains 11 residues.

With respect to this clonotype: A much bigger clone sits one base away, suggesting this may be a read error. The chain recombines TRBV6-5 with TRBJ2-7; D is ambiguous. In germline, CDR1 is MNHEY, CDR2 SVGAGI. This CDR3 is 11 amino acids long. The DNA of the CDR3 is TGTGCCGGCAGTTCCCCCCCCGAGCAGTACTTC. Its protein product is CAGSSPPEQYF.

This clonotype was observed many times. The J gene is TRBJ2-7, the V gene TRBV6-5; 9 bases are shared with TRBD1. V was pared by 8 bases and J by 2 bases, with 10 bases of the junction left unmatched. The CDR3 contains 15 residues. Germline V gene lookup returns CDR1 MNHEY and CDR2 SVGAGI. In nucleotides, the CDR3 is TGTGCCAGCTCTAAGCCGGGACAGGGACCCTACGAGCAGTACTTC. Residues: CASSKPGQGPYEQYF.

This clonotype has more than one count but fewer than ten. The chain is built from TRBV12-3 or TRBV12-4 and TRBJ2-1; 9 nucleotides match TRBD2. The CDR3 runs 14 residues. V lost 8 bases, J lost 7 bases, and 9 bases stayed unmatched. CDR3 bases: TGTGCCAGCGTCTTTAGCGGGAGAATAAATGAGCAGTTCTTC. Translating gives CASVFSGRINEQFF.

In this sample, this clonotype turned up many times. The chain is built from TRBV19 and TRBJ2-7; a possible D gene is TRBD1 (5 bases). Trimming removed 7 bases at V and 1 base at J, with 29 bases between. This CDR3 spans 19 amino acids. From germline, CDR1 is LNHDA and CDR2 SQIVND (reference sequence). The CDR3 bases are TGTGCCAGTACGTGGGGCTTCCAGGACCCTGCTTCCCTTTCCTACGAGCAGTACTTC. Residues: CASTWGFQDPASLSYEQYF. The whole variable domain, remainder taken from reference TRBV19 and TRBJ2-7, is DGGITQSPKYLFRKEGQNVTLSCEQNLNHDAMYWYRQDPGQGLRLIYYSQIVNDFQKGDIAEGYSVSREKKESFPLTVTSAQKNPTAFYLCASTWGFQDPASLSYEQYFGPGTRLTVT.

This clonotype was seen many times. This chain connects TRBV7-2 to TRBJ2-7; D remains unclear. Trimming cost V 0 bases and J 3 bases, with 9 bases left between them. This CDR3 has 14 amino acids. Germline V gives CDR1 SGHTA, CDR2 FQGNSA. CDR3 residues: CASSLAASSYEQYF. CDR3 coding DNA: TGTGCCAGCAGCTTAGCCGCCAGTAGCTACGAGCAGTACTTC. Full variable domain (outside the CDR3, taken from reference TRBV7-2 and TRBJ2-7): GAGVSQSPSNKVTEKGKDVELRCDPISGHTALYWYRQSLGQGLEFLIYFQGNSAPDKSGLPSDRFSAERTGGSVSTLTIQRTQQEDSAVYLCASSLAASSYEQYFGPGTRLTVT.